This T cell receptor beta chain is drawn from a study of T cell clones after liver transplantation. Overall study: Post-transplant blood was tracked for graft-donor-reactive T cell clones identified in a pre-transplant mixed lymphocyte reaction.

Per the germline V gene, CDR1 is MNHEY and CDR2 is SMNVEV (reference sequence). V dropped 7 bases and J dropped 1 base, with 14 bases sitting between them. This CDR3 comprises 15 residues. Generated by immunoSEQ multiplex PCR, the TCRdb table keeps only in-frame clones and is missing some. The sample yields fewer than 85,000 clones, around four fifths seen once. Sequences were derived from CD4+ T cells from blood, sampled at the 22-month timepoint. The clonotype was recovered from a human patient who received a liver transplant. Some T cells may be supplied by the graft donor. The chain carries TRBV27 and TRBJ2-1; D is undetermined. The CDR3 here is CASNPKPRSYNEQFF. CDR3 coding DNA: TGTGCCAGCAATCCTAAGCCGCGTTCCTACAATGAGCAGTTCTTC.